This T cell receptor beta chain was captured by sequencing in a study of T cell changes during pregnancy in multiple sclerosis. CDR3 size: 13 residues. Germline V gene data show CDR1 as KGHSH and CDR2 as LQKENI. V lost 1 base, J lost 1 base, and 5 bases lay in between. The repertoire was sequenced with immunoSEQ multiplex PCR; TCRdb's copy has only in-frame clones and lacks some. The sample shows around 63,000 clones, around 91% of them seen only once. V gene TRBV18 combines with J gene TRBJ2-7; D is unresolved. The sample was peripheral blood, taken after pregnancy. The receptor was isolated from a female donor in good health, enrolled as a control in a pregnancy study. The DNA for the CDR3 is TGTGCCAGCTCACCACGCAGTTCCTACGAGCAGTACTTC. Residues: CASSPRSSYEQYF.